This TCR beta chain was captured in a study of cytomegalovirus exposure and HLA in healthy donors. Study details: A later analysis reported the same platform for the 120 or so validation repertoires and the approximately 670 first-cohort repertoires. Broader study findings: Cytomegalovirus association was listed for about 150 TCR beta chains.

Only in-frame clones appear in the TCRdb table, and some are missing; sequencing was by immunoSEQ multiplex PCR. The table includes 65,000 to 80,000 clones, about 93% detected once. In the case of this clone: Its antigen is undetermined.

This CDR3 is 14 amino acids long. Germline V gene sequence: CDR1 SEHNR, CDR2 FQNEAQ (reference sequence). With 5 bases removed from V and 6 bases from J, the gap between germline ends came to 14 bases. V and J are TRBV7-9 and TRBJ1-5, with D possibly matching TRBD1 (6 bases). The source of this sequence is a woman under 30 in good health and CMV-seronegative. Sequencing was done on a sample of PBMCs. The CDR3 nucleotides read TGTGCCAGCAGCCACACAGGGTTAGGTCAGCCCCAGCATTTT. As protein: CASSHTGLGQPQHF.